This T cell receptor (beta chain) was identified in a study of OX40 agonist ivuxolimab in advanced cancers. General study points: In CD8+ T cells, expanded clones were on average more numerous than in CD4+.

Turning to this clone: As yet, its antigen is unknown.

TCRdb keeps only in-frame clones here, not all; method: immunoSEQ multiplex PCR. The sample records 80,000 or so clones, 85% to 95% being singletons. Trimming removed 3 bases at V and 6 bases at J, with 11 bases between. The CDR3 extends over 13 amino acids. Germline V gives CDR1 KGHSH, CDR2 LQKENI. The cohort excluded patients with autoimmune disease history or systemic immunosuppression. The receptor was isolated from an adult with an advanced solid tumor such as melanoma, head and neck, liver or kidney cancer. J is TRBJ1-1 and V is TRBV18; the D gene is possibly TRBD1 (5 bases). Material: CD4+ or CD8+ T cells sorted from blood, obtained in a trial of the OX40 agonist ivuxolimab. This chain's CDR3 is CASSPREIPEAFF. Written as DNA, the CDR3 is TGTGCCAGCTCACCCAGGGAAATACCTGAAGCTTTCTTT.